This TCR beta chain is from a study of T cell changes during pregnancy in multiple sclerosis. This clone showed up just once. This CDR3 spans 14 amino acids. Germline values: CDR1 SGHVS, CDR2 FNYEAQ. The ends lost 4 bases at V and 8 bases at J; junction bases unmatched: 5. This table comes from immunoSEQ multiplex PCR, and its TCRdb copy is limited to in-frame clones, with some not included. The sample includes roughly 100,000 clones, just over 90% of them seen just once. This receptor was obtained from a female donor in good health, enrolled as a control in a pregnancy study. V usage is TRBV7-6 and J usage is TRBJ1-4, with TRBD1 matching over 9 bases. The sample was peripheral blood, taken in the second trimester of pregnancy. The CDR3 DNA follows: TGTGCCAGCAGCTCCCTGACAGGGGGGGAAAAACTGTTTTTT. Protein product: CASSSLTGGEKLFF. The full variable domain, completed using reference TRBV7-6 and TRBJ1-4, is GAGVSQSPRYKVTKRGQDVALRCDPISGHVSLYWYRQALGQGPEFLTYFNYEAQQDKSGLPNDRFSAERPEGSISTLTIQRTEQRDSAMYRCASSSLTGGEKLFFGSGTQLSVL.